The T cell receptor beta chain described here comes from a study of cytomegalovirus exposure and HLA in healthy donors. This clone was recorded only once. Sequencing was performed with immunoSEQ multiplex PCR; in TCRdb, only in-frame clones are kept and a portion is missing. Of roughly 150,000 clones listed, over 85% are singletons. Trimming removed 3 bases from V and 3 bases from J; junction bases left unmatched: 8. Germline assignment: CDR1 SGHVS and CDR2 FQNEAQ. The CDR3 is made up of 15 amino acids. Sequenced material: PBMCs. The chain recombines TRBV7-8 with TRBJ2-7; 7 positions agree with TRBD1. The sequence came from a woman aged 18-29 years in good health and CMV-seropositive. The CDR3 coding sequence is TGTGCCAGCAGCTTGGTCCGGGACAGAAACTACGAGCAGTACTTC. Its protein product is CASSLVRDRNYEQYF.